This TCR beta chain comes out of a study of T-cell memory formation after mild COVID-19. TCRdb independently ran MiXCR on the 5' RACE reads; one entry per CDR3 protein. Of 260,000 or so distinct CDR3 sequences listed, roughly a sixth are singletons. Trimming removed 1 base from V and 4 bases from J, with 12 bases in between. The germline CDR1 and CDR2 sequences are SGHDT and YYEEEE. The CDR3 consists of 14 residues. Sequenced: PBMCs or a T cell subset sorted from them (not recorded which). The sequence derives from a man aged 18-30 years who had mild COVID-19 (a few samples of this study predate the infection). Cell type and time point are not known. This chain links TRBV5-6 with TRBJ2-7, with a possible D match to TRBD2 (5 bases). The CDR3 DNA reads as TGTGCCAGCAGCTTGAGAGGGAATAGGTACGAGCAGTACTTC. Its translation is CASSLRGNRYEQYF.